This record concerns one T cell receptor beta chain sequence. This CDR3 spans 14 amino acids. Trimming took 5 bases from V and 2 from J; bases not matched to a gene: 3. The germline gives CDR1 SGHTA, CDR2 FQGNSA. The data originate from a study of blood T cell repertoires in COVID-19. Authors' analysis steps: Reference gene primer amplification yielded estimated nucleated cell counts. Here immunoSEQ multiplex PCR was the method, and the copy in TCRdb shows in-frame clones only, minus some. V and J calls and clone size follow that table, whereas D and trimming were derived from the DNA. The sample lists a few hundred thousand clones, around 84% occurring once.

The sequence derives from a man in his fifties or sixties with active or convalescent COVID-19. The chain is built from TRBV7-2 and TRBJ1-5; 7 bases match TRBD1. Sequencing used peripheral blood. This CDR3 reads CASSNRGRNQPQHF. CDR3 in DNA: TGTGCCAGCAGCAACAGGGGCCGCAATCAGCCCCAGCATTTT.